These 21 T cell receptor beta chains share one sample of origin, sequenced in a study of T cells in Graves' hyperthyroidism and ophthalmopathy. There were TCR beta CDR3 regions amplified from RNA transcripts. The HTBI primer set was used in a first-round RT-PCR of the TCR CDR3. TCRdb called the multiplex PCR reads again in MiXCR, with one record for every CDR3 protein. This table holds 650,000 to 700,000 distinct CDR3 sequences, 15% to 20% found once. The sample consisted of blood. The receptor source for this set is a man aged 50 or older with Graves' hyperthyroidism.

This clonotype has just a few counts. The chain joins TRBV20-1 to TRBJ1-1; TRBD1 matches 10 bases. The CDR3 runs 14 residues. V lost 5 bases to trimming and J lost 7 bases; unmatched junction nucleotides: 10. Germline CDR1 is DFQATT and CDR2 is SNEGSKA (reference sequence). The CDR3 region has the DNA TGCAGTGCTCCTCGAACCGACAGGGGGCGTGAAGCTTTCTTT. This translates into CSAPRTDRGREAFF.

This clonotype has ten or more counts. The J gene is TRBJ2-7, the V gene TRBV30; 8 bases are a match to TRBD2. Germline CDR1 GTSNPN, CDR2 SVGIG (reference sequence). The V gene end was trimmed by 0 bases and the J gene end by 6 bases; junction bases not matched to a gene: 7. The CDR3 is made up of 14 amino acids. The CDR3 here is CAWSVSGGRTEQYF. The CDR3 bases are TGTGCCTGGAGTGTTTCGGGGGGGCGGACCGAGCAGTACTTC. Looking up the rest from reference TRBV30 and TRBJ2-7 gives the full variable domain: SQTIHQWPATLVQPVGSPLSLECTVEGTSNPNLYWYRQAAGRGLQLLFYSVGIGQISSEVPQNLSASRPQDRQFILSSKKLLLSDSGFYLCAWSVSGGRTEQYFGPGTRLTVT.

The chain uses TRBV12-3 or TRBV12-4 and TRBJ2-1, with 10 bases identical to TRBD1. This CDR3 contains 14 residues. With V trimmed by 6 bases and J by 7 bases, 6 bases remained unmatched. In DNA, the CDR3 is TGTGCCAGCAGAGATAGACAGGGGGCGAATGAGCAGTTCTTC. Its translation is CASRDRQGANEQFF.

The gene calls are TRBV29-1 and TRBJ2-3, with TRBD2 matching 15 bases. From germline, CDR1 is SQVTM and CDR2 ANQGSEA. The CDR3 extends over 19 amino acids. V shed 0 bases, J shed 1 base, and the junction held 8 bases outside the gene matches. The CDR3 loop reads CSVEDLGTSGRMRTDTQYF. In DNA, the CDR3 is TGCAGCGTTGAAGATCTGGGGACTAGCGGGAGGATGCGCACAGATACGCAGTATTTT.

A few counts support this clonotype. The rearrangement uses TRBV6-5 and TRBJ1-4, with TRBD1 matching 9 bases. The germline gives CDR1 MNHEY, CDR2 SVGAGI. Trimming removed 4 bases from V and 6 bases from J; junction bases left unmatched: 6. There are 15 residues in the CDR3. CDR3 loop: CASSSSGTGYEKLFF. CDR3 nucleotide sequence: TGTGCCAGCAGTTCCTCCGGGACAGGGTATGAAAAACTGTTTTTT.

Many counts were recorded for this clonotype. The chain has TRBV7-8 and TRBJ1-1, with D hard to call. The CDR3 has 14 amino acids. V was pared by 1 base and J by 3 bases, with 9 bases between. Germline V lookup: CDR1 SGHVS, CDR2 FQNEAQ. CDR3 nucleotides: TGTGCCAGCAGCTTAGAGGGCAGAGACACTGAAGCTTTCTTT. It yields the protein CASSLEGRDTEAFF.

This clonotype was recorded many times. CDR3 sequence: CASSLRTIEAFF. As DNA, the CDR3 is TGTGCCAGCAGTTTACGGACTATTGAAGCTTTCTTT. The rearrangement uses TRBV28 and TRBJ1-1; D gene ambiguous. The ends were cut back, 2 bases at V and 7 bases at J, with 8 bases in the middle. The CDR3 runs 12 residues. Germline V gives CDR1 MDHEN, CDR2 SYDVKM.

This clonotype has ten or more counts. The CDR3 loop reads CASSSPGLAWHEQFF. CDR3 coding DNA: TGTGCCAGCAGTTCCCCGGGACTAGCTTGGCATGAGCAGTTCTTC. J is TRBJ2-1 and V is TRBV28; 9 bases agree with TRBD2. The CDR3 sequence is 15 residues long. Germline loops: CDR1 MDHEN, CDR2 SYDVKM. V shed 4 bases and J 8 bases; nucleotides not matched to a gene: 9.

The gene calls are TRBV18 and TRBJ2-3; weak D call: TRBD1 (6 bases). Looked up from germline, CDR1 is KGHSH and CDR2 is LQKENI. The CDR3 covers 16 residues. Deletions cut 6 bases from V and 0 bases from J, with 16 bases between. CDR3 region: CASSNFDRFSTDTQYF. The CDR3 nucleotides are TGTGCCAGCTCCAATTTTGACAGGTTTAGCACAGATACGCAGTATTTT.

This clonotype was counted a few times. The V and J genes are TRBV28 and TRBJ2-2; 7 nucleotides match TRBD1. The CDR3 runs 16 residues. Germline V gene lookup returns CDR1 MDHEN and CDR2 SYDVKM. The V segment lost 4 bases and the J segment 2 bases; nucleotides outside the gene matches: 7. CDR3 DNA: TGTGCCAGCAGTTATACAGGGGTGTTAAACACCGGGGAGCTGTTTTTT. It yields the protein CASSYTGVLNTGELFF. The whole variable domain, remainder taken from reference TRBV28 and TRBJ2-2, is DVKVTQSSRYLVKRTGEKVFLECVQDMDHENMFWYRQDPGLGLRLIYFSYDVKMKEKGDIPEGYSVSREKKERFSLILESASTNQTSMYLCASSYTGVLNTGELFFGEGSRLTVL.

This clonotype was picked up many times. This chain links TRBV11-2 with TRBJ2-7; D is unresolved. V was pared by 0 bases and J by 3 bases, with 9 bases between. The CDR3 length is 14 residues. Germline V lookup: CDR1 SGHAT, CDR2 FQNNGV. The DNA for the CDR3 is TGTGCCAGCAGCTTAGATCAGAGTGGCTACGAGCAGTACTTC. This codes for CASSLDQSGYEQYF.

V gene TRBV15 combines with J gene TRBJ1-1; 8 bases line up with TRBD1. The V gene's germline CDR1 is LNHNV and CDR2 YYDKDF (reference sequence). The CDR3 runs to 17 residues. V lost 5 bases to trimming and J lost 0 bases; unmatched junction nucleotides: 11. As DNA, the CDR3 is TGTGCCACCAGCTTACTACAGGGGGAGCGCATGAACACTGAAGCTTTCTTT. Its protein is CATSLLQGERMNTEAFF.

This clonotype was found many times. In DNA form, the CDR3 reads TGTGCCAGCTCGAGCAAACTGAGCTCCTACACAGATACGCAGTATTTT. Protein product: CASSSKLSSYTDTQYF. V is TRBV27 and J is TRBJ2-3; no reliable D call. In germline, CDR1 is MNHEY, CDR2 SMNVEV (reference sequence). Trimming removed 8 bases from V and 2 bases from J, with 20 bases in between. The CDR3 totals 16 residues.

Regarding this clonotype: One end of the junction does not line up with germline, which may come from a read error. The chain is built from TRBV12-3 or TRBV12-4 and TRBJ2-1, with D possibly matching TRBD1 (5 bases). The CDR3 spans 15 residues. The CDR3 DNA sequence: TGCGCCAGCAGCCCCGACAGCGACCTCTACAATGAGCAGTTCTTC. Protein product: CASSPDSDLYNEQFF.

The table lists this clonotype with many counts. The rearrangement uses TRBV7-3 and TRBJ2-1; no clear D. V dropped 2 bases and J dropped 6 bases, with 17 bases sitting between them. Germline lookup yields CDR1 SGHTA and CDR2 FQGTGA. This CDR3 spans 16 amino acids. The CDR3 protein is CASSLGTTWPVNEQFF. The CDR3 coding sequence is TGTGCCAGCAGCTTAGGTACGACATGGCCGGTCAATGAGCAGTTCTTC.

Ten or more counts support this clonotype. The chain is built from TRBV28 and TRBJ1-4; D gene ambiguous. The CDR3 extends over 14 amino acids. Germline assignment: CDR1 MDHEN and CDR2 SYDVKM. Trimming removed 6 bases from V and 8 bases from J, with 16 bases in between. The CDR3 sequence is CASRPTPVNEKLFF. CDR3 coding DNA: TGTGCCAGCAGACCGACTCCCGTTAACGAAAAACTGTTTTTT.

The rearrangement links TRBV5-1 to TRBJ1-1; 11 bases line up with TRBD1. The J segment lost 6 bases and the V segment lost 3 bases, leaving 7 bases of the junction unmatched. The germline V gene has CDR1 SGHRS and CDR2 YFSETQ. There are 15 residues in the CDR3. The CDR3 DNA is TGCGCCAGCAGCTCGAGGACAGGGGGCGGTTCTGAAGCTTTCTTT. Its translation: CASSSRTGGGSEAFF.

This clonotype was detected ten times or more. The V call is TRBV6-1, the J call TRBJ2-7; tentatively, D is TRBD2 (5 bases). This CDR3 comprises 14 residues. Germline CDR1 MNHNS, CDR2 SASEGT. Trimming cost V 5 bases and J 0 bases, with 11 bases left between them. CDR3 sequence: CASSPLANSYEQYF. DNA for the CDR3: TGTGCCAGCAGTCCCCTAGCAAACTCCTACGAGCAGTACTTC.

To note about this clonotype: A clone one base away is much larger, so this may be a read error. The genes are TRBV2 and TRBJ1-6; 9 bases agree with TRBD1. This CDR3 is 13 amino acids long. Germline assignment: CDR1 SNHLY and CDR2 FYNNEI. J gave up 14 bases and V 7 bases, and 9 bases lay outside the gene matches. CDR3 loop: CASNPGTGSTLHF. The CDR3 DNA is TGTGCCAGCAACCCCGGGACAGGGTCGACCCTCCACTTT.

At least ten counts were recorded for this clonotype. The CDR3 sequence is CASSKRDENTEAFF. The DNA of the CDR3 is TGTGCCAGCAGTAAACGGGACGAGAACACTGAAGCTTTCTTT. The J gene is TRBJ1-1, the V gene TRBV28, with D possibly being TRBD1 (5 bases). In germline, CDR1 is MDHEN, CDR2 SYDVKM. This CDR3 is built from 14 residues. V shed 5 bases and J shed 1 base, with 11 bases lying between them.

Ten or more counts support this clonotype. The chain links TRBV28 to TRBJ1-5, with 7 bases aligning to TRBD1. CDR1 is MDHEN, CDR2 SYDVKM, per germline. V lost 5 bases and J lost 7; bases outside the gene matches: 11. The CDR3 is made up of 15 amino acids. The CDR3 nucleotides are TGTGCCAGCAGTCGCCGACAGGGAAACGGGCAGCCCCAGCATTTT. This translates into CASSRRQGNGQPQHF.